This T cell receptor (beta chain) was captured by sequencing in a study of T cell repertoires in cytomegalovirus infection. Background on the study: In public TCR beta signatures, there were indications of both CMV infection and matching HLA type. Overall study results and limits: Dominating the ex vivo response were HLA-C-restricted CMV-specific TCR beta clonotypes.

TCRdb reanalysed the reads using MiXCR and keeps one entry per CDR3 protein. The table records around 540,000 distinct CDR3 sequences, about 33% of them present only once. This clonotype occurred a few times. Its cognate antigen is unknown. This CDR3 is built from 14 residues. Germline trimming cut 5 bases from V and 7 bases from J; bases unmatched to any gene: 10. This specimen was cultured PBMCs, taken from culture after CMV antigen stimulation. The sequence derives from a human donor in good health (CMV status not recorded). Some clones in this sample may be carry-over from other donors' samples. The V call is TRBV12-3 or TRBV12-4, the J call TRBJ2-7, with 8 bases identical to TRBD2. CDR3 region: CASSLRGGAWEQYF. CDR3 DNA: TGTGCCAGCAGTCTCCGGGGGGGCGCGTGGGAGCAGTACTTC.